The entry below describes one T cell receptor beta chain. Its antigen is undetermined. The data belong to a study of shared clonotypes between healthy human individuals. Measured with immunoSEQ multiplex PCR; TCRdb has only the in-frame clones, and not every one. This table holds about 2.3 million clones, 80% to 95% found once. The CDR3 length is 15 residues. Per germline, CDR1 SGHDN and CDR2 FVKESK. V lost 3 bases to trimming and J lost 0 bases; unmatched junction nucleotides: 3. Findings and limits, study-wide: Clonotype sharing among donors was thought likely to change with sequencing depth. Sorted-subset sequencing was shown by rarefaction to be incomplete despite large depth. Clonotypes which were not shared had lower generation probabilities than clonotypes that all four donors shared. Larger richness was generally estimated for naive than memory subsets.

The sample comprised naive CD4+ T cells from PBMCs. As to subset: CD45RA+ positively selected. The rearrangement uses TRBV14 and TRBJ2-5, with 8 bases identical to TRBD1. The receptor's source is a man in his late teens or twenties in good health. Some clones in this sample may be carry-over from other donors' samples. This CDR3 reads CASSQRQGHQETQYF. In nucleotides, the CDR3 is TGTGCCAGCAGCCAGAGACAGGGGCACCAAGAGACCCAGTACTTC.